These T cell receptor beta chains were read from a single sample in a study of tumor-infiltrating lymphocytes in primary liver carcinoma. One entry per CDR3 protein results from TCRdb running MiXCR on the multiplex PCR reads. The repertoire holds 70,000 to 85,000 distinct CDR3 sequences, with 60% to 80% as singletons. Material for sequencing was liver tumor tissue from sampling region 4. Receptors were obtained from a woman aged 60-75 years with primary liver carcinoma and hepatitis B virus infection. Each CDR3 is given with its conserved first and last residue. The D gene is left open where the match is weak.

CDR3 protein	D gene	V gene
CASSQKRGAGYTIYF	-	TRBV2
CACEREGLGADTQYF	TRBD2	TRBV30
CASSLGGAWDRPQHF	-	TRBV7-8
CSVGEVEAIF	-	TRBV29-1
CVSSERQRMNTEAFF	-	TRBV10-1
CAYSLGSGSVSEQFF	TRBD2	TRBV11-2
CASSQEPGGKYNEQFF	TRBD2	TRBV4-1
CASSRNRQAVNTKAFF	-	TRBV12-3/TRBV12-4
CASSPGQGCEKLFF	TRBD1	TRBV18
CVSSFSGSRNGQYF	TRBD2	TRBV5-1
CASSNRAGWELFF	-	TRBV11-2
CSALTREADEQYF	TRBD2	TRBV29-1
CASGPGAESNQPQLF	-	TRBV12-3/TRBV12-4
CSITQGLAAMKETQYF	TRBD2	TRBV29-1
CASSLDPIMALRYGYTF	-	TRBV11-2
CASSQDSGSGTNILTF	-	TRBV4-1
CAGSLTSGNSYEQYF	TRBD2	TRBV2
CASRVVNTEAFF	-	TRBV28
CVSSPPERGSSYNEQFF	TRBD2	TRBV7-2
CASSYVGSGGSYGYTF	-	TRBV6-6
CGVEGQETSIDTQYF	TRBD1	TRBV29-1
CDSSSPDRGEGTDTQYF	TRBD1	TRBV6-5
CASGLEGGSGGGYTF	-	TRBV11-2
CASSLDQGKDTQYF	-	TRBV7-9
CASSLIIGQGAGETQYF	TRBD1	TRBV7-8
CVSSLVGGYRNTEASF	-	TRBV11-3
CASSRDRGYEQYF	TRBD1	TRBV18
CASGASLSQGTDAFF	-	TRBV28
CGSSNQRGPLHF	-	TRBV28
CASNQIGQTSGNTIYF	-	TRBV4-2
CAINQEGRDYEQYF	-	TRBV4-1
CDSSLGDSNEQFF	-	TRBV11-3
CANSLHGLTEAFF	-	TRBV6-6
CVSSENSYNNYGYTF	-	TRBV6-1
CASSSGQERGGYTF	TRBD1	TRBV28
CASSPTRRQMASYEQYF	-	TRBV7-9
CASSLDREVDTQYF	TRBD1	TRBV11-2